The sequence of this TCR beta chain was determined in a study of graft-versus-host responses after intestinal transplantation. The overall study: Following induction with anti-thymocyte globulin, all recipients were given tacrolimus and steroids for about 3 years.

Germline-derived CDR1 and CDR2 are LNHDA and SQIVND (reference sequence). The J segment lost 4 bases and the V segment lost 0 bases, leaving 6 bases of the junction unmatched. The CDR3 runs 16 residues. On this clone itself: Its antigen remains unknown.

The repertoire was sequenced with immunoSEQ multiplex PCR; TCRdb's copy has only in-frame clones and lacks some. The data contain approximately 49,000 clones, roughly nine tenths of them seen just once; the ten biggest clones take up over 0.55%. This TCR was recovered from a human donor who was the organ donor for an intestinal transplant. The gene calls are TRBV19 and TRBJ1-5; 7 bases align to TRBD1. This material consisted of unstimulated CD4+ T cells sorted from spleen or lymph node cells, taken before transplant. The CDR3 sequence is CASSIDSATGNQPQHF. CDR3 DNA sequence: TGTGCCAGTAGTATAGATTCGGCGACAGGGAATCAGCCCCAGCATTTT. Supplemented by reference TRBV19 and TRBJ1-5, the full variable domain reads DGGITQSPKYLFRKEGQNVTLSCEQNLNHDAMYWYRQDPGQGLRLIYYSQIVNDFQKGDIAEGYSVSREKKESFPLTVTSAQKNPTAFYLCASSIDSATGNQPQHFGDGTRLSIL.